This T cell receptor beta chain was sequenced for a study of T cell responses to AZD1222 COVID-19 vaccine. Regarding the study as a whole: Sampling captured repertoires only after the peak T cell response. The donor group comprised mostly white British people and more females; the analysis possibly underestimated clonal diversity. As reported, nearly half of all spike-specific TCRs target variant regions that are unmutated. Baseline seropositives among AZD1222 recipients totaled only five to seven.

About this clone itself: The antigen is unknown.

The CDR3 consists of 17 residues. Looked up from germline, CDR1 is MNHEY and CDR2 is SMNVEV (reference sequence). V lost 4 bases to trimming and J lost 1 base, with 19 bases between them. Method: immunoSEQ multiplex PCR; TCRdb's copy keeps in-frame clones and lacks some. The data show about 200,000 clones, just over 90% seen once. V and J are TRBV27 and TRBJ2-5; possibly TRBD2 for D (7 bases). This sample comprised peripheral blood, obtained 28 days after the second AZD1222 dose. This sequence was found in an adult who received the AZD1222 COVID-19 vaccine. The CDR3 DNA follows: TGTGCCAGCAGTTCCCCCCTAAGGGGGGGAGTCCAAGAGACCCAGTACTTC. Encoded protein: CASSSPLRGGVQETQYF.